Listed here are 25 T cell receptor beta chains from one sample, sequenced in a study of OX40 agonist ivuxolimab in advanced cancers. Clones were sequenced by immunoSEQ multiplex PCR, and TCRdb holds only the in-frame ones, with some missing. Among over 55,000 clones listed, under 95% were seen once. Sequenced material: CD4+ or CD8+ T cells sorted from blood, taken in a trial of the OX40 agonist ivuxolimab. All receptors come from an adult with an advanced solid tumor such as melanoma, head and neck, liver or kidney cancer.

This chain links TRBV7-3 with TRBJ2-1; 8 bases map to TRBD2. The CDR3 sequence is 13 residues long. V was clipped by 5 bases and J by 7 bases; unmatched bases: 4. Per germline, CDR1 SGHTA and CDR2 FQGTGA. CDR3 bases: TGTGCCAGCAGCCGGGAGGGCTTAAATGAGCAGTTCTTC. Amino acids: CASSREGLNEQFF.

Only one count was recorded for this clone. V is TRBV28 and J is TRBJ2-7; no clear D gene. V was clipped by 4 bases and J by 6 bases, with 19 bases between them. The CDR3 is made up of 15 amino acids. Per the germline V gene, CDR1 is MDHEN and CDR2 is SYDVKM. CDR3 DNA sequence: TGTGCCAGCAGTTACCCGGTTGCCCCCTCTGGCGAGCAGTACTTC. Residues: CASSYPVAPSGEQYF.

The chain links TRBV4-3 to TRBJ2-3, with D hard to call. The V end lost 0 bases, the J end lost 8 bases, and 9 bases lay between the germline ends. This CDR3 region has 13 residues. CDR1 and CDR2 from the germline V gene are LGHNA and YSLEER. The chain's CDR3 is CASSQDYKGTQYF. CDR3 DNA sequence: TGCGCCAGCAGCCAAGATTATAAGGGTACGCAGTATTTT.

The V and J genes are TRBV2 and TRBJ2-3, with 7 bases fitting TRBD2. J gave up 4 bases and V 6 bases, and 10 bases lay outside the gene matches. This CDR3 comprises 15 residues. Looked up from germline, CDR1 is SNHLY and CDR2 is FYNNEI. Here the CDR3 reads CASSYGRALADTQYF. The CDR3 DNA reads as TGTGCCAGCAGCTATGGGAGGGCGTTGGCAGATACGCAGTATTTT.

The chain uses TRBV7-2 and TRBJ2-1, with D perhaps TRBD2 (5 bases). The CDR3 is 15 residues long. Looked up from germline, CDR1 is SGHTA and CDR2 is FQGNSA. Trimming removed 1 base at V and 4 bases at J, with 11 bases between. In DNA form, the CDR3 reads TGTGCCAGCAGCTTAGAGGCTAGCCTTTACAATGAGCAGTTCTTC. Its translation: CASSLEASLYNEQFF.

This sequence joins TRBV5-6 and TRBJ2-5; D unclear. CDR3 length: 15 residues. V lost 4 bases and J lost 4, with 17 bases in between. Germline CDR1 and CDR2: SGHDT and YYEEEE. The chain's CDR3 is CASSDTWGRLETQYF. The CDR3 bases are TGTGCCAGCAGCGATACCTGGGGAAGGCTAGAGACCCAGTACTTC.

The CDR3 sequence: CASSRGQGGETQYF. The CDR3 coding sequence is TGTGCCAGCAGCAGGGGACAGGGAGGAGAGACCCAGTACTTC. The chain uses TRBV7-9 and TRBJ2-5; 9 bases are shared with TRBD1. Germline-derived CDR1 and CDR2 are SEHNR and FQNEAQ (reference sequence). V lost 5 bases to trimming and J lost 4 bases; unmatched junction nucleotides: 5. This CDR3 region has 14 residues.

The chain uses TRBV10-1 and TRBJ2-1; tentative D call: TRBD2 (5 bases). V was trimmed by 4 bases and J by 1 base, leaving 8 bases between them. This CDR3 is built from 14 residues. Germline CDR1 and CDR2: WNHNN and SYGVQD (reference sequence). The CDR3, as DNA: TGCGCCAGCAGTGCCGGCGGGTCCTACAATGAGCAGTTCTTC. It is translated as CASSAGGSYNEQFF.

The rearrangement uses TRBV7-2 and TRBJ2-7, with 12 nucleotides matching TRBD2. Germline CDR1 is SGHTA and CDR2 is FQGNSA. V gave up 5 bases and J gave up 3 bases; unmatched junction bases: 14. CDR3 size: 18 residues. CDR3 amino acids: CASSRDSGLAGRNYEQYF. The CDR3 nucleotides read TGTGCCAGCAGCCGAGACTCAGGACTAGCGGGACGCAACTACGAGCAGTACTTC.

The chain has TRBV7-2 and TRBJ1-4; no firm D call. V lost 4 bases and J 8 bases, leaving 14 bases between the germline ends. Germline assignment: CDR1 SGHTA and CDR2 FQGNSA. This CDR3 is built from 14 residues. The CDR3, as DNA: TGTGCCAGCAGCTACTACGGACGTGGCGAAAAACTGTTTTTT. Its translation is CASSYYGRGEKLFF.

The chain is built from TRBV29-1 and TRBJ2-5; the D gene is possibly TRBD2 (7 bases). The CDR3 has 15 residues. In germline, CDR1 is SQVTM, CDR2 ANQGSEA. Trimming pared 3 bases from V and 4 bases from J, leaving 18 bases between. The CDR3 here is CSVDLYGRGGETQYF. The CDR3 DNA follows: TGCAGCGTTGATTTGTACGGTAGGGGGGGAGAGACCCAGTACTTC.

CDR3 nucleotides: TGTGCCAGCAGTTCAGGGGGGAGTAGGGAGCAGTACTTC. Translation gives CASSSGGSREQYF. The rearrangement uses TRBV7-9 and TRBJ2-7, with D perhaps TRBD1 (7 bases). The CDR3 runs 13 residues. The germline V gene has CDR1 SEHNR and CDR2 FQNEAQ (reference sequence). V was cut by 6 bases and J by 7 bases, with 16 bases left in between.

The chain joins TRBV6-5 to TRBJ1-1; perhaps TRBD1 as D (5 bases). Trimming cost V 4 bases and J 2 bases, with 11 bases left between them. Germline V gene sequence: CDR1 MNHEY, CDR2 SVGAGI. The CDR3 covers 14 residues. The CDR3 DNA is TGTGCCAGCAGTTTTGGAGGGACTAACACTGAAGCTTTCTTT. This codes for CASSFGGTNTEAFF.

The chain employs TRBV9 and TRBJ2-5, with TRBD2 identical over 11 bases. Germline V CDR1 and CDR2: SGDLS, YYNGEE. This CDR3 is 15 amino acids long. Germline trimming cut 4 bases from V and 5 bases from J; bases unmatched to any gene: 7. The CDR3 nucleotides read TGTGCCAGCAGCAAGAGACTAGCGGGGAGTGAGACCCAGTACTTC. Its protein is CASSKRLAGSETQYF.

The rearrangement joins TRBV6-5 to TRBJ1-5, with 7 bases identical to TRBD1. CDR1 and CDR2 (germline): MNHEY, SVGAGI. The trim removed 5 bases at V and 3 bases at J, leaving 7 bases unmatched. The CDR3 contains 15 residues. The CDR3 protein is CASSPVGQINQPQHF. The DNA of the CDR3 is TGTGCCAGCAGTCCAGTGGGACAGATCAATCAGCCCCAGCATTTT.

CDR3: CASSQRTSGPNEQFF. DNA for the CDR3: TGCGCCAGCAGCCAAAGGACTAGCGGGCCCAATGAGCAGTTCTTC. The chain uses TRBV4-1 and TRBJ2-1, with 11 bases fitting TRBD2. Germline V gene sequence: CDR1 MGHRA, CDR2 YSYEKL. This CDR3 has 15 residues. V shed 2 bases, J shed 6 bases, and the junction held 3 bases outside the gene matches.

The rearrangement uses TRBV5-1 and TRBJ2-7; D uncertain. Per germline, CDR1 SGHRS and CDR2 YFSETQ. The CDR3 consists of 14 residues. Trimming left V 5 bases short and J 2 bases short, with 14 bases between. The DNA for the CDR3 is TGCGCCAGCAGTCTCCTACAGAGCGCCTACGAGCAGTACTTC. Residues: CASSLLQSAYEQYF.

J is TRBJ2-1 and V is TRBV7-6, with 7 bases fitting TRBD1. The CDR3 extends over 14 amino acids. Germline-derived CDR1 and CDR2 are SGHVS and FNYEAQ. Trimming at V came to 4 bases and at J to 7 bases, leaving 7 bases not matched to a gene. The CDR3 region is CASSSMIQGNEQFF. Here the CDR3 DNA reads TGTGCCAGCAGCTCAATGATACAGGGGAATGAGCAGTTCTTC.

The table lists this clone with a few counts. The V call is TRBV5-1, the J call TRBJ2-5; D gene unclear. Trimming removed 0 bases at V and 3 bases at J, with 15 bases between. The CDR3 length is 16 residues. The germline gives CDR1 SGHRS, CDR2 YFSETQ. The CDR3 region has the DNA TGCGCCAGCAGCTTGGGGGCCCGGTGGTCCGAAGAGACCCAGTACTTC. Protein: CASSLGARWSEETQYF.

This clone occurred a few times. The chain employs TRBV18 and TRBJ1-2; D might be TRBD1 (5 bases). The V end was cut by 3 bases, the J end by 3 bases, with 8 bases between. Germline V gene data show CDR1 as KGHSH and CDR2 as LQKENI. CDR3 length: 13 amino acids. Here the CDR3 reads CASSPVRDYGYTF. CDR3 DNA sequence: TGTGCCAGCTCACCGGTCAGGGACTATGGCTACACCTTC.

This chain uses TRBV27 with TRBJ1-5; TRBD1 matches 7 bases. The J segment lost 7 bases and the V segment lost 7 bases, leaving 16 bases of the junction unmatched. CDR3 length equals 16 residues. The V gene's germline CDR1 is MNHEY and CDR2 SMNVEV (reference sequence). Here the CDR3 DNA reads TGTGCCAGCATCAGTCGAACAGGGGCCGGGATCCAGCCCCAGCATTTT. Its protein product is CASISRTGAGIQPQHF.

In the case of this clone: Other nucleotide sequences from this sample produce the same CDR3. This chain links TRBV5-1 with TRBJ2-7; 7 bases agree with TRBD2. J was trimmed by 0 bases and V by 4 bases; bases with no gene match: 7. This CDR3 comprises 15 residues. The germline V gene has CDR1 SGHRS and CDR2 YFSETQ. The CDR3 DNA sequence: TGCGCCAGCAGCCTCACGGGCGGGAGCTCCTACGAGCAGTACTTC. Residues: CASSLTGGSSYEQYF. The full variable domain, in which reference TRBV5-1 and TRBJ2-7 provide the parts outside the CDR3, is KAGVTQTPRYLIKTRGQQVTLSCSPISGHRSVSWYQQTPGQGLQFLFEYFSETQRNKGNFPGRFSGRQFSNSRSEMNVSTLELGDSALYLCASSLTGGSSYEQYFGPGTRLTVT.

The CDR3 sequence: CASRAPAINEQFF. The DNA of the CDR3 is TGTGCCAGCCGGGCGCCGGCCATCAATGAGCAGTTCTTC. The chain couples TRBV28 to TRBJ2-1; D uncertain. This CDR3 comprises 13 residues. Germline V gene sequence: CDR1 MDHEN, CDR2 SYDVKM. The V and J ends lost 8 bases and 6 bases respectively, with 14 bases between them.

This clone was seen only once. The chain couples TRBV29-1 to TRBJ2-3, with 7 bases lining up with TRBD1. From germline, CDR1 is SQVTM and CDR2 ANQGSEA. The CDR3 is made up of 13 amino acids. After removal of 6 bases from V and 6 bases from J, the junction contained 9 bases not matched to a gene. Here the CDR3 reads CSVDRTGRDTQYF. The CDR3, as DNA: TGCAGCGTGGACCGGACAGGCCGGGATACGCAGTATTTT.

The V gene is TRBV5-1, the J gene TRBJ2-1; D might be TRBD2 (5 bases). The CDR3 covers 14 residues. CDR1 and CDR2 from the germline V gene are SGHRS and YFSETQ. Trimming stripped 0 bases from V and 4 bases from J, with 8 bases between. The CDR3 DNA follows: TGCGCCAGCAGCTTGGGTGAGGGATACAATGAGCAGTTCTTC. It specifies CASSLGEGYNEQFF.